Below, 5 T cell receptor beta chains from the same sample are listed, as sequenced in a study of blood T cell repertoires in COVID-19. Using immunoSEQ multiplex PCR, the repertoire was profiled, and TCRdb retains in-frame clones only, with some absent. This table holds some 56,000 clones, roughly four fifths found once. The specimen was peripheral blood. The origin of the receptors is a man at least 80 years old with COVID-19, enrolled during active disease.

The V call is TRBV2, the J call TRBJ1-2; a possible D gene is TRBD1 (5 bases). The V end was cut by 5 bases, the J end by 1 base, with 11 bases between. The CDR3 runs to 14 residues. The germline CDR1 and CDR2 sequences are SNHLY and FYNNEI. CDR3 sequence: CASSLRQSNYGYTF. CDR3 coding DNA: TGTGCCAGCAGTCTAAGACAGAGTAACTATGGCTACACCTTC. The complete variable domain, with remaining parts taken from reference TRBV2 and TRBJ1-2, reads EPEVTQTPSHQVTQMGQEVILRCVPISNHLYFYWYRQILGQKVEFLVSFYNNEISEKSEIFDDQFSVERPDGSNFTLKIRSTKLEDSAMYFCASSLRQSNYGYTFGSGTRLTVV.

The genes are TRBV27 and TRBJ1-6; weak D call: TRBD1 (5 bases). The V and J ends lost 5 bases and 7 bases respectively, with 12 bases between them. Germline CDR1 MNHEY, CDR2 SMNVEV (reference sequence). The CDR3 runs 14 residues. The CDR3 DNA follows: TGTGCCAGCAGTCCCCGTTCAGGGAATTCACCCCTCCACTTT. This gives the protein CASSPRSGNSPLHF.

The chain couples TRBV21-1 to TRBJ2-5; TRBD1, the table's D call, was not compared with the DNA. TRBV21-1 is a known pseudogene. The CDR3 has 16 residues. The CDR3 region has the DNA TGTGCCAGCAGCAAAGCAGGCGACAGGGCCCAGAAGACCCAGTACTTC. Translating gives CASSKAGDRAQKTQYF.

The rearrangement uses TRBV19 and TRBJ1-5, with D perhaps TRBD1 (5 bases). V was trimmed by 5 bases and J by 7 bases, leaving 12 bases between them. CDR3 length: 13 amino acids. Germline V gene sequence: CDR1 LNHDA, CDR2 SQIVND (reference sequence). CDR3: CASSLGGRQPQHF. The CDR3 coding sequence is TGTGCCAGTAGTCTCGGGGGAAGACAGCCCCAGCATTTT. The full variable domain, with the rest looked up from reference TRBV19 and TRBJ1-5, is DGGITQSPKYLFRKEGQNVTLSCEQNLNHDAMYWYRQDPGQGLRLIYYSQIVNDFQKGDIAEGYSVSREKKESFPLTVTSAQKNPTAFYLCASSLGGRQPQHFGDGTRLSIL.

The chain uses TRBV7-9 and TRBJ1-1, with TRBD1 as a possible D gene (5 bases). The CDR3 is made up of 14 amino acids. Germline lookup yields CDR1 SEHNR and CDR2 FQNEAQ (reference sequence). Trimming removed 5 bases from V and 2 bases from J, with 12 bases in between. The CDR3 nucleotides read TGTGCCAGCAGCGGAACCAGGGTAAACACTGAAGCTTTCTTT. As protein: CASSGTRVNTEAFF.